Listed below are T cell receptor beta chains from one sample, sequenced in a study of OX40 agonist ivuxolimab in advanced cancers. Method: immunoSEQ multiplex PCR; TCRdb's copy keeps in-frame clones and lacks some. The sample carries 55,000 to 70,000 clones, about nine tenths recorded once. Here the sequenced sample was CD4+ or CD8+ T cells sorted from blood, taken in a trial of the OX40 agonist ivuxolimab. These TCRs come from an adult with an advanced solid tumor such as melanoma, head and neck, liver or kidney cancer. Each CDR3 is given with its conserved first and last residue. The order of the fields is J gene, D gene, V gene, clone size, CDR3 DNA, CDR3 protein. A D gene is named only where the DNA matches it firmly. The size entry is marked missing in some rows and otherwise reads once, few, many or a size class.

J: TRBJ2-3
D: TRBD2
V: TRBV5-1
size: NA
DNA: TGCGCCAGCAGCTTCTTGGGCGGGGGTTCAGATACGCAGTATTTT
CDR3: CASSFLGGGSDTQYF

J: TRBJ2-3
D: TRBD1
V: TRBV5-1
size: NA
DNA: TGCGCCAGCAGCAGAGGACAGGGATTTACAGATACGCAGTATTTT
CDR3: CASSRGQGFTDTQYF

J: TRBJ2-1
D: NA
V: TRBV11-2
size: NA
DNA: TGTGCCAGCAGCAACGGGGTCAATGAGCAGTTCTTC
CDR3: CASSNGVNEQFF

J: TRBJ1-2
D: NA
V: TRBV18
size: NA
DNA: TGTGCCAGCTCACCAACCCCGCGGGAGTATGGCTACACCTTC
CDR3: CASSPTPREYGYTF

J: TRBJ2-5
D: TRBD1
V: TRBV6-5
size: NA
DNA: TGTGCCAGCAATAGACAGGGGGGGGGAGAGACCCAGTACTTC
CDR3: CASNRQGGGETQYF

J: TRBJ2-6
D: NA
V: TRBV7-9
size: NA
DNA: TGTGCCAGCAGCTTATCAGTTGGTGGGGCCAACGTCCTGACTTTC
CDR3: CASSLSVGGANVLTF

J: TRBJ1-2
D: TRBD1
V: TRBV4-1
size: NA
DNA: TGCGCCAGCAGCCAACAAGAGGGGGCGCACTATGGCTACACCTTC
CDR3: CASSQQEGAHYGYTF

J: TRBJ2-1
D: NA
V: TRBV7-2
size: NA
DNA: TGTGCCAGCAGCTTGGAAAGGGCAGCCTACAATGAGCAGTTCTTC
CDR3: CASSLERAAYNEQFF

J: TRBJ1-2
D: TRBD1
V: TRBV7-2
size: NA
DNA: TGTGCCAGCAGCCCTTATCAAACCGACAGGGAGGAGGGCTACACCTTC
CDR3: CASSPYQTDREEGYTF

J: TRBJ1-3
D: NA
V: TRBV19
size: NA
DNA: TGTGCCAGTAGTATCAGCTCTGGAAACACCATATATTTT
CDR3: CASSISSGNTIYF

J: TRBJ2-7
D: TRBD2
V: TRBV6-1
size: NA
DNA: TGTGCCAGCAGTCCCGTCGGGGGGTCCTACGAGCAGTACTTC
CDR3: CASSPVGGSYEQYF

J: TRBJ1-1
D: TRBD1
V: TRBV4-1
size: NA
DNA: TGCGCCAGCAGCCAAGCAGAAGTACAGGGGGGAGCTTTCTTT
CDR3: CASSQAEVQGGAFF

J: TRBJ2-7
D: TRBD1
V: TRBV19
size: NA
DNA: TGTGCCAGTAGTATAACCGGGACAGGGGGCTACGAGCAGTACTTC
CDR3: CASSITGTGGYEQYF

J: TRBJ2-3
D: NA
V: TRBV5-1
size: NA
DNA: TGCGCCAGCTTGCTAGGGGACGACACAGATACGCAGTATTTT
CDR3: CASLLGDDTDTQYF

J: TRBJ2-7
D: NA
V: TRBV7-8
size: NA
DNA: TGTGCCAGCAGCTTAGCAGGAACCTACGAGCAGTACTTC
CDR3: CASSLAGTYEQYF

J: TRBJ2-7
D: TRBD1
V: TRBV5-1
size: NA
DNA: TGCGCCAGCAGCCTAGAGACAGGGGCCGAGCAGTACTTC
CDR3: CASSLETGAEQYF

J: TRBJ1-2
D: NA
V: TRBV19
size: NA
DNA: TGTGCCAGCCGGACGGCTTACTATGGCTACACCTTC
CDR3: CASRTAYYGYTF

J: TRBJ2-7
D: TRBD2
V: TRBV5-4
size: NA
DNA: TGTGCCAGCAGCTTGGGGACTAGAGGGTACGAGCAGTACTTC
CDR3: CASSLGTRGYEQYF

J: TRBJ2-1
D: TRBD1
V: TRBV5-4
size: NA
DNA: TGTGCCAGCACGAGGGACAGGGGTTCCTACAATGAGCAGTTCTTC
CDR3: CASTRDRGSYNEQFF

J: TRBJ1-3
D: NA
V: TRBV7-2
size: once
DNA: TGTGCCAGCAGCTTAGTGCAGGGTGGGAGCTCTGGAAACACCATATATTTT
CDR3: CASSLVQGGSSGNTIYF

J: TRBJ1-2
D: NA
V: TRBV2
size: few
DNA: TGTGCCAGCAGTCCAGGGGCAGCTGGCTACACCTTC
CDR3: CASSPGAAGYTF

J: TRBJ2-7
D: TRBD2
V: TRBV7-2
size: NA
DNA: TGTGCCAGCAGCTTACCTGGACTAGCCAGCTCCTACGAGCAGTACTTC
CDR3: CASSLPGLASSYEQYF

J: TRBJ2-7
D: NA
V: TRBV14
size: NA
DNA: TGTGCCAGCAGTTGTCCTAACGAGCAGTACTTC
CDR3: CASSCPNEQYF

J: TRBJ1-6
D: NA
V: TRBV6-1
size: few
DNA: TGTGCCAGCAGTGACTGGGGAAGAGATAATTCACCCCTCCACTTT
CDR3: CASSDWGRDNSPLHF

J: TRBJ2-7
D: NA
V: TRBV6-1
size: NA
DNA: TGTGCCAGCAGAGGGAGGGGGACCTACGAGCAGTACTTC
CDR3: CASRGRGTYEQYF

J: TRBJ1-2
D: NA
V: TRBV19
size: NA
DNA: TGTGCCACAAAGGCAGGGCAGACAACTAACTATGGCTACACCTTC
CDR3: CATKAGQTTNYGYTF

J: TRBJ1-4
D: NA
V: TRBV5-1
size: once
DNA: TGCGCCAGCAGCTTGGGGCCCCGTGGTGAAAAACTGTTTTTT
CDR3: CASSLGPRGEKLFF

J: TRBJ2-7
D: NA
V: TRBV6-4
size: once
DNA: TGTGCCAGCAGTGACTGGGGAGTTTGGTGTATCCGCTACGAGCAGTACTTC
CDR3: CASSDWGVWCIRYEQYF

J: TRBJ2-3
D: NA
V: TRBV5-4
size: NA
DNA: TGTGCCAGCAGCCAATGGAGGAGCACAGATACGCAGTATTTT
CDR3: CASSQWRSTDTQYF

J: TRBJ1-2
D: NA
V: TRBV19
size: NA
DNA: TGTGCCAGTAGCACCTCGGACAGAGGGTATGGCTACACCTTC
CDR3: CASSTSDRGYGYTF

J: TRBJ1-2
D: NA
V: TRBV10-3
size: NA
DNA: TGTGCCATCAGTGAGGGCAGGCGGGATGGCTACACCTTC
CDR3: CAISEGRRDGYTF

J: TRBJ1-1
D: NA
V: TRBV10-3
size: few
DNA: TGTGCCATCAGTGTGTACGAAAACACTGAAGCTTTCTTT
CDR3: CAISVYENTEAFF

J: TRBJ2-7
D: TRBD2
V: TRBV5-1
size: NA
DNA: TGCGCCAGCAGCCCGAGGGCGGGAGAGAGCGAGCAGTACTTC
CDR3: CASSPRAGESEQYF

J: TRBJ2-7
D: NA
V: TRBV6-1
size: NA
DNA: TGTGCCAGCAGTACCCGCGACGGTTCCTACGAGCAGTACTTC
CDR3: CASSTRDGSYEQYF

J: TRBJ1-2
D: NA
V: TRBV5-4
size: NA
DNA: TGTGCCAGCAGCCCCCGAGGGATATATGGCTACACCTTC
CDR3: CASSPRGIYGYTF

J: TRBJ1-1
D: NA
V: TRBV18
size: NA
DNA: TGTGCCAGCTCACATACCGTCGGGGAAGCTTTCTTT
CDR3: CASSHTVGEAFF

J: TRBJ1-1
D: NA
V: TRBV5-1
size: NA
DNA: TGCGCCAGCATGTGGCAGGGGAACACTGAAGCTTTCTTT
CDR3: CASMWQGNTEAFF

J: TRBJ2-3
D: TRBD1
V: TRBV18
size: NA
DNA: TGTGCCAGCTCCCAAGGACAGGGGGCAGCGCCCGATACGCAGTATTTT
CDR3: CASSQGQGAAPDTQYF

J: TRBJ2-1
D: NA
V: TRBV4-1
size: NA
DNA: TGCGCCAGCAGCCAAAAAGGGAGTAACCAAAGGAGGGACAATGAGCAGTTCTTC
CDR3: CASSQKGSNQRRDNEQFF

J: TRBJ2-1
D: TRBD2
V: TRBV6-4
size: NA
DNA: TGTGCCAGCAGTCAAACTAGCGGGGGGGCTGGTGAGCAGTTCTTC
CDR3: CASSQTSGGAGEQFF

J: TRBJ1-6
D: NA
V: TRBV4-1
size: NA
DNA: TGCGCCAGCAGCCAAGGTGAGGGGGTCTCTTCACCCCTCCACTTT
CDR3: CASSQGEGVSSPLHF

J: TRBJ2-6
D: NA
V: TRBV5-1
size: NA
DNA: TGCGCCAGCAGCTTAGGACGGTCTGGGGCCAACGTCCTGACTTTC
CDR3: CASSLGRSGANVLTF

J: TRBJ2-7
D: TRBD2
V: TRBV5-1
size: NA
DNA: TGCGCCAGCAGCTCAGGACTAGCGGGGAACGAGCAGTACTTC
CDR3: CASSSGLAGNEQYF

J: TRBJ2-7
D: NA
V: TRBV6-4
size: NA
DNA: TGTGCCAGCAGTGACGGGCCAGGAGGCGAGCAGTACTTC
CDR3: CASSDGPGGEQYF

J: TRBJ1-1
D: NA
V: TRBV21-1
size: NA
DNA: TGTGCCAGCATCCAAAGCAGGACTGAAGCTTTCTTT
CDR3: CASIQSRTEAFF

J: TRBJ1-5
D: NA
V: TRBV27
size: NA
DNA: TGTGCCAGCAGTTTATCGGCGGGTATGGGCAGTAATCAGCCCCAGCATTTT
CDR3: CASSLSAGMGSNQPQHF

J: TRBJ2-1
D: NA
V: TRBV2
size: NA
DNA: TGTGCCAGCAGTGAAACAGGAGCTAGCTCCTACAATGAGCAGTTCTTC
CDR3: CASSETGASSYNEQFF

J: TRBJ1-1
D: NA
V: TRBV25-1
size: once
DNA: TGTGCCAGCAGTGAACCCGGACGGCCGCGGACTTTCTTT
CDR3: CASSEPGRPRTFF

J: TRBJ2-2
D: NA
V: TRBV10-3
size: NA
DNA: TGTGCCATCAGGGGCACCGGGGAGCTGTTTTTT
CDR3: CAIRGTGELFF

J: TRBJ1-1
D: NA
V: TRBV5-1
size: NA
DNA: TGCGCCAGCAGCTTGGAAGGTAACACTGAAGCTTTCTTT
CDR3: CASSLEGNTEAFF

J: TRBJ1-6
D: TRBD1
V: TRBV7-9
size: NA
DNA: TGTGCCAGCAGAACCCTGAGGGGACAGGGGGATTCACCCCTCCACTTT
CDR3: CASRTLRGQGDSPLHF

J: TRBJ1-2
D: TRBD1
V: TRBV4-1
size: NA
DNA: TGCGCCAGCAGCCAAGCCGGGACAGGGAGTGATGGCTACACCTTC
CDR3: CASSQAGTGSDGYTF

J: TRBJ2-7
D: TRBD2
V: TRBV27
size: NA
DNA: TGTGCCAGCAGTGTTACTAGCGGGGGGTACGAGCAGTACTTC
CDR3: CASSVTSGGYEQYF

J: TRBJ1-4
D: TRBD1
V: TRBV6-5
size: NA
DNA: TGTGCCAGCAGTTTGGGGAGGGGGCCTAATGAAAAACTGTTTTTT
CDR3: CASSLGRGPNEKLFF

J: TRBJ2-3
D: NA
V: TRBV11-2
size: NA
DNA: TGTGCCAGCAGCCCTCAGGGGCGAGGGGTCACAGATACGCAGTATTTT
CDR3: CASSPQGRGVTDTQYF

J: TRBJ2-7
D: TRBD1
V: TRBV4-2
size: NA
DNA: TGTGCCAGCAGCCAAGGGTTGGGACAGACCTACGAGCAGTACTTC
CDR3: CASSQGLGQTYEQYF

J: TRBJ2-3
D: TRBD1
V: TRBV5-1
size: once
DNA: TGCGCCAGCAGCATAGGACAGGGGGTTACGGATACGCAGTATTTT
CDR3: CASSIGQGVTDTQYF

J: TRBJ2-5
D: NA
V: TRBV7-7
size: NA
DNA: TGTGCTAGCAGCTTAGGGTCCGCCCTAGAGACCCAGTACTTC
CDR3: CASSLGSALETQYF

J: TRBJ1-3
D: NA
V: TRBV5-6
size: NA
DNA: NA
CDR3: CASSFFGQTGNTIYF